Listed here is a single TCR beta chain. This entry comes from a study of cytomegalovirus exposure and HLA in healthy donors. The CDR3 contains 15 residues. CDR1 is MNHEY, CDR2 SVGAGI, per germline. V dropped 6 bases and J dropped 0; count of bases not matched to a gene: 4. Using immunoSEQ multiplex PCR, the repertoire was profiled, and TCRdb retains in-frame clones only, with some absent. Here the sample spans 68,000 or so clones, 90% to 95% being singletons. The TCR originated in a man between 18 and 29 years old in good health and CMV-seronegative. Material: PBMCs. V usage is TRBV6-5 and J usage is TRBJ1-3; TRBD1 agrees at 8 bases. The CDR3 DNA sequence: TGTGCCAGCAGCAGGGGGCAGAGCTCTGGAAACACCATATATTTT. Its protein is CASSRGQSSGNTIYF.